The rows below give T cell receptor beta chains drawn from one sample of a study of TIL therapy for anti-PD-1-resistant metastatic lung cancer. Produced via immunoSEQ multiplex PCR; TCRdb's table is partial and in-frame only. This table holds about 60,000 clones, under 75% found once. Here the sequenced sample was blood, taken at baseline. These receptor sequences come from a person between 30 and 80 years old with non-small cell lung cancer. Both conserved end residues are part of each CDR3. The order of the fields is V gene, clone size, J gene, D gene, CDR3 DNA, CDR3 protein. A D gene is named only where the DNA matches it firmly. Size values are once, few and many counts, or a class for expanded clones, and some rows have none.

V: TRBV7-2
size: .
J: TRBJ2-3
D: .
DNA: TGTGCCAGCAGCTTTAGGCGGTTCGGGGCAGATACGCAGTATTTT
CDR3: CASSFRRFGADTQYF

V: TRBV7-8
size: .
J: TRBJ1-5
D: .
DNA: TGTGCCAGCAGCTTAAATAGGGTACAGCCCCAGCATTTT
CDR3: CASSLNRVQPQHF

V: TRBV18
size: .
J: TRBJ1-3
D: .
DNA: TGTGCCAGCTCACTGCAGAGACCGGATAATACTGACACCATATATTTT
CDR3: CASSLQRPDNTDTIYF

V: TRBV5-6
size: once
J: TRBJ1-2
D: .
DNA: TGTGCCAGCAGCCGGGATGACTATGGCTACACCTTC
CDR3: CASSRDDYGYTF

V: TRBV11-1
size: .
J: TRBJ2-6
D: .
DNA: TGTGCCAGCAGCTTGCGTGGGGCCAACGTCCTGACTTTC
CDR3: CASSLRGANVLTF

V: TRBV4-2
size: once
J: TRBJ2-1
D: TRBD2
DNA: TGTGCCAGCAGCCAAAGAGGACTAGCGGCGGACAATGAGCAGTTCTTC
CDR3: CASSQRGLAADNEQFF

V: TRBV30
size: .
J: TRBJ2-1
D: TRBD2
DNA: TGTGCCTGGAGCGCCGGGACTAGCGCTTCTGAGCAGTTCTTC
CDR3: CAWSAGTSASEQFF

V: TRBV7-9
size: .
J: TRBJ1-6
D: .
DNA: TGTGCCAGCAGCCCAGGGAGCCTAAATTCACCCCTCCACTTT
CDR3: CASSPGSLNSPLHF

V: TRBV2
size: .
J: TRBJ2-7
D: TRBD1
DNA: TGTGCCAGCAGTCGACAGGGGGTTTCCTACGAGCAGTACTTC
CDR3: CASSRQGVSYEQYF

V: TRBV29-1
size: .
J: TRBJ1-2
D: .
DNA: TGCAGCGTTGAAGATCGGCAAAACTATGGCTACACCTTC
CDR3: CSVEDRQNYGYTF

V: TRBV27
size: .
J: TRBJ2-7
D: .
DNA: TGTGCCAGCAGTCCCTCGGGACCGCTCATCTACGAGCAGTACTTC
CDR3: CASSPSGPLIYEQYF

V: TRBV18
size: .
J: TRBJ1-1
D: .
DNA: TGTGCCAGCTCACGACAGAGTGGGAACACTGAAGCTTTCTTT
CDR3: CASSRQSGNTEAFF

V: TRBV29-1
size: once
J: TRBJ1-2
D: .
DNA: TGCAGCGTCGACAGGTCCTTTAACTATGGCTACACCTTC
CDR3: CSVDRSFNYGYTF

V: TRBV13
size: .
J: TRBJ2-1
D: .
DNA: TGTGCCAGCAGCCGACTCGAGCGCCTACTGTACAATGAGCAGTTCTTC
CDR3: CASSRLERLLYNEQFF

V: TRBV9
size: .
J: TRBJ2-5
D: .
DNA: TGTGCCAGCAGCGTAGATTCAGGGGAAGAGACCCAGTACTTC
CDR3: CASSVDSGEETQYF

V: TRBV5-8
size: .
J: TRBJ1-1
D: .
DNA: TGTGCCAGCAGCTACCGGGACGGTCCCCCTGAAGCTTTCTTT
CDR3: CASSYRDGPPEAFF

V: TRBV21-1
size: .
J: TRBJ2-5
D: .
DNA: TGTGCCAGCAGCAAAGCTCGCAGTGGAGAGACCCAGTACTTC
CDR3: CASSKARSGETQYF

V: TRBV19
size: .
J: TRBJ1-1
D: TRBD1
DNA: TGTGCCAGTAGTATAGATAGGGACAGGGAAGCTTTCTTT
CDR3: CASSIDRDREAFF

V: TRBV27
size: .
J: TRBJ2-1
D: .
DNA: TGTGCCAGCAGTTTATCGCGGCTTCAAAATGAGCAGTTCTTC
CDR3: CASSLSRLQNEQFF

V: TRBV5-1
size: .
J: TRBJ2-6
D: .
DNA: TGCGCCAGCAGCTTGTTCGATAACTCTGGGGCCAACGTCCTGACTTTC
CDR3: CASSLFDNSGANVLTF

V: TRBV6-5
size: few
J: TRBJ1-2
D: TRBD1
DNA: TGTGCCAGCGGGACAGCGAACTATGGCTACACCTTC
CDR3: CASGTANYGYTF

V: TRBV30
size: .
J: TRBJ2-2
D: .
DNA: TGTGCCTGGAGTAGGGGGACCGGGGAGCTGTTTTTT
CDR3: CAWSRGTGELFF

V: TRBV23-1
size: .
J: TRBJ2-7
D: .
DNA: TGCGCCAGCAGGACAAAACAGGGTAGGAGATATGGCGAGCAGTACTTC
CDR3: CASRTKQGRRYGEQYF

V: TRBV11-3
size: .
J: TRBJ1-1
D: .
DNA: TGTGCCAGCAGGCCAGAACAGGGTGAAGCTTTCTTT
CDR3: CASRPEQGEAFF

V: TRBV5-1
size: .
J: TRBJ2-5
D: .
DNA: TGCGCCAGCAGCTTGGGGGATATTACAGAGACCCAGTACTTC
CDR3: CASSLGDITETQYF

V: TRBV29-1
size: .
J: TRBJ2-3
D: TRBD2
DNA: TGCAGCGTTGGGGAGGGGTGGAATACGCAGTATTTT
CDR3: CSVGEGWNTQYF

V: TRBV2
size: .
J: TRBJ2-1
D: .
DNA: TGTGCCAGCAGTGAAAGTGGGAGCTCCTACAATGAGCAGTTCTTC
CDR3: CASSESGSSYNEQFF

V: TRBV6-5
size: .
J: TRBJ2-2
D: TRBD1
DNA: TGTGCCAGCAGGGGGACAGGGGGCCCCGGGGAGCTGTTTTTT
CDR3: CASRGTGGPGELFF

V: TRBV2
size: .
J: TRBJ2-5
D: .
DNA: TGTGCCAGCAGTGAATTACTCGCTGCAGAGACCCAGTACTTC
CDR3: CASSELLAAETQYF

V: TRBV27
size: once
J: TRBJ2-1
D: .
DNA: TGTGCCAGCACGGGAAGCTCCTACAATGAGCAGTTCTTC
CDR3: CASTGSSYNEQFF

V: TRBV4-2
size: .
J: TRBJ2-5
D: .
DNA: TGTGCCAGCAGCCAAGGACTTCTACTAGGGGAAGAGACCCAGTACTTC
CDR3: CASSQGLLLGEETQYF

V: TRBV6-1
size: few
J: TRBJ2-7
D: .
DNA: TGTGCCAGCAGTGTGTCCCCATTCTACGAGCAGTACTTC
CDR3: CASSVSPFYEQYF

V: TRBV28
size: .
J: TRBJ1-3
D: .
DNA: TGTGCCAGCAGTTTAACCTACTCTGGAAACACCATATATTTT
CDR3: CASSLTYSGNTIYF

V: TRBV7-9
size: .
J: TRBJ1-1
D: .
DNA: TGTGCCAGCAGCTCCTCGATGAACACTGAAGCTTTCTTT
CDR3: CASSSSMNTEAFF

V: TRBV27
size: .
J: TRBJ2-3
D: .
DNA: TGTGCCAGCAAGGACAGTTACTTCTTCTTGGGCACAGATACGCAGTATTTT
CDR3: CASKDSYFFLGTDTQYF

V: TRBV5-1
size: .
J: TRBJ2-1
D: TRBD2
DNA: TGCGCCAGCAGCTTGACTAGCGCAATTGAGCAGTTCTTC
CDR3: CASSLTSAIEQFF

V: TRBV9
size: .
J: TRBJ1-2
D: .
DNA: TGTGCCAGCAGCGGCGGCCCACAGGGAGGGGGCTACACCTTC
CDR3: CASSGGPQGGGYTF

V: TRBV11-2
size: .
J: TRBJ2-5
D: TRBD2
DNA: TGTGCCAGCAGCTTAGGGGGGCTAGCGGGACTCCAAGAGACCCAGTACTTC
CDR3: CASSLGGLAGLQETQYF

V: TRBV5-4
size: few
J: TRBJ2-6
D: .
DNA: TGTGCCAGCAGCGGGGAGGGACAACTTTCTGGGGCCAACGTCCTGACTTTC
CDR3: CASSGEGQLSGANVLTF